Shown below are 8 T cell receptor beta chains from a single sample sequenced in a study of CXCR3-negative and CXCR3-positive naive CD8 T cells. The TRB cDNA libraries were prepared by 5' RACE with UMI labels. No DNA is given; TCRdb re-called the 5' RACE reads and lists each CDR3 protein once. This sample's table has some 130,000 distinct CDR3 sequences. The material sequenced was naive CXCR3- CD8+ T cells from blood. Subset reported: CD45RO-CCR7+CD27+CD95- naive CD8+ T cells lacking CXCR3 (TNR3-). Receptors were obtained from a human donor in good health. Some clones in this sample may be carry-over from other donors' samples.

The rearrangement joins TRBV29-1 to TRBJ2-2; there is no DNA to check the TCRdb D call of TRBD2. CDR3 size: 17 residues. Germline V gene data show CDR1 as SQVTM and CDR2 as ANQGSEA. The chain's CDR3 is CSVEKGLAGGSAGGLFF.

V gene TRBV7-9 combines with J gene TRBJ2-5; the TRBD2 assignment by TCRdb is unverifiable without DNA. CDR1 and CDR2 from the germline V gene are SEHNR and FQNEAQ (reference sequence). The CDR3 has 21 amino acids. The CDR3 region is CASSQELIIRRFGAYQETQYF.

The chain has TRBV29-1 and TRBJ2-6; lacking DNA, the TRBD1 call made by TCRdb goes unchecked. Per germline, CDR1 SQVTM and CDR2 ANQGSEA. CDR3 size: 16 residues. The CDR3 region is CSVEDRGTGGANVLTF.

This rearrangement joins TRBV29-1 to TRBJ2-7; without DNA, the TCRdb call of TRBD1 cannot be checked. From germline, CDR1 is SQVTM and CDR2 ANQGSEA. This CDR3 has 15 amino acids. CDR3 loop: CSVIGEMGQGDEQYF.

This rearrangement joins TRBV27 to TRBJ1-5; the TCRdb call, TRBD1, lacks DNA for checking. The CDR3 extends over 13 amino acids. CDR1 MNHEY and CDR2 SMNVEV come from the germline V gene (reference sequence). CDR3: CASSWVRDQPQHF.

V is TRBV7-9 and J is TRBJ2-3; TCRdb lists TRBD1, though no DNA is available to test this call. There are 15 residues in the CDR3. CDR1 is SEHNR and CDR2 is FQNEAQ in the germline V gene (reference sequence). The CDR3 spells CASSFGRGDTDTQYF.

The chain employs TRBV27 and TRBJ2-3. CDR1 MNHEY and CDR2 SMNVEV come from the germline V gene (reference sequence). The CDR3 length is 17 residues. CDR3 amino acids: CASSLRGSSLTTDTQYF.

The J gene is TRBJ1-5, the V gene TRBV13. The length of the CDR3 is 13 residues. Germline V CDR1 and CDR2: PRHDT, FYEKMQ (reference sequence). The CDR3 spells CASSSRGNQPQHF.